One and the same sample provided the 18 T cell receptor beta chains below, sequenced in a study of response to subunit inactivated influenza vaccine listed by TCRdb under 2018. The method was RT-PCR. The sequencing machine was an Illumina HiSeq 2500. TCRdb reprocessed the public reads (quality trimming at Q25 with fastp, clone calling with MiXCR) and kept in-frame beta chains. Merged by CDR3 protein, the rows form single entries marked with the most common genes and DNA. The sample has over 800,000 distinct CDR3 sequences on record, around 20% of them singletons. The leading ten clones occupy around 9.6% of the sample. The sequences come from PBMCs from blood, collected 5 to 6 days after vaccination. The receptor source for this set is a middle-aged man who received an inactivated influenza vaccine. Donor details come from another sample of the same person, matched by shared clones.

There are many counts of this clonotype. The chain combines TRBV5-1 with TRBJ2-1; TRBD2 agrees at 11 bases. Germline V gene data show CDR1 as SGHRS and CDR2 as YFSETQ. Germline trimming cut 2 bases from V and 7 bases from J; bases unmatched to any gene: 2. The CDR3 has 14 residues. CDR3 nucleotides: TGCGCCAGCAGCTTTACTAGCGGGAGTAATGAGCAGTTCTTC. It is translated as CASSFTSGSNEQFF.

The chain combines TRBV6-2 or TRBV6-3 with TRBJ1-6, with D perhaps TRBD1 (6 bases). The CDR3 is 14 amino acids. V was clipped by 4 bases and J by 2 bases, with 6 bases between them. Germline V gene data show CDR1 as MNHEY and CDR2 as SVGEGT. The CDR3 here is CASSWDTYNSPLHF. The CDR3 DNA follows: TGTGCCAGCAGTTGGGACACCTATAATTCACCCCTCCACTTT.

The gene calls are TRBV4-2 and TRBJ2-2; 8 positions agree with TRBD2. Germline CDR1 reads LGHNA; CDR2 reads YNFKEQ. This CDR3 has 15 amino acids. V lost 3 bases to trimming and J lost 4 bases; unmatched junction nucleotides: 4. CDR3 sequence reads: CASSQGGRRTGELFF. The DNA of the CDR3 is TGTGCCAGCAGCCAGGGCGGGAGGCGCACCGGGGAGCTGTTTTTT.

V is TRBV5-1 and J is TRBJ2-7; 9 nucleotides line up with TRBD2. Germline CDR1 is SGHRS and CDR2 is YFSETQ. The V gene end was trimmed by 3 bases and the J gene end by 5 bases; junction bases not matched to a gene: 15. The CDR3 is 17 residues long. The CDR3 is CASSWALRSGRLHEQYF. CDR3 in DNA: TGCGCCAGCAGCTGGGCACTGAGGAGCGGGAGGCTCCACGAGCAGTACTTC.

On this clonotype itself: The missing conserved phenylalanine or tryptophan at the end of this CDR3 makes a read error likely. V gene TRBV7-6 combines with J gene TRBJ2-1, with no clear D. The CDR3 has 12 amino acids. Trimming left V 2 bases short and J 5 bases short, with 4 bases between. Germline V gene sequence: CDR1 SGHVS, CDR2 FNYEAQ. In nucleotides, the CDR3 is TGTGCCAGCAGCTTAATGCACAATGAGCAGTTCTCC. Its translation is CASSLMHNEQFS.

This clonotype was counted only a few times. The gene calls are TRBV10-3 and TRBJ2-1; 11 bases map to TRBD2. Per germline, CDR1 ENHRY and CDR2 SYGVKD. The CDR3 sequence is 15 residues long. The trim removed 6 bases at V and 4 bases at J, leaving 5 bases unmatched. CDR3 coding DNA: TGTGCCATCAGAGCCGGGACTAGCGGTTACAATGAGCAGTTCTTC. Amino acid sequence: CAIRAGTSGYNEQFF.

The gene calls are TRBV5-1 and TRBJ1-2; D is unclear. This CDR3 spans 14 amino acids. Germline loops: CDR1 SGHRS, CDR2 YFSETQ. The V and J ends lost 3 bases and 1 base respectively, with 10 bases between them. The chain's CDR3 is CASSSGGNNYGYTF. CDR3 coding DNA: TGCGCCAGCAGCTCGGGAGGAAATAACTATGGCTACACCTTC.

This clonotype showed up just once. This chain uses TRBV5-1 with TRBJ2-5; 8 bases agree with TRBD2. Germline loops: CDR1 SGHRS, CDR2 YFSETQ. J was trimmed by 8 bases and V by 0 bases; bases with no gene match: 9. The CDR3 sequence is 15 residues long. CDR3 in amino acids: CASSLDGGASGTQYF. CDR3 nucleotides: TGCGCCAGCAGCTTGGACGGGGGGGCTTCCGGAACCCAGTACTTC.

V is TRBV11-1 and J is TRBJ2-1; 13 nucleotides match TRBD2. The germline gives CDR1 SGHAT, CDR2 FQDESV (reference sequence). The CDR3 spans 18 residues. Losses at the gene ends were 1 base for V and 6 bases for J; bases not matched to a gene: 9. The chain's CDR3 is CASSLGLAGGPLSNEQFF. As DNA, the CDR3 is TGTGCCAGCAGCTTAGGACTAGCGGGAGGCCCTCTGAGCAATGAGCAGTTCTTC.

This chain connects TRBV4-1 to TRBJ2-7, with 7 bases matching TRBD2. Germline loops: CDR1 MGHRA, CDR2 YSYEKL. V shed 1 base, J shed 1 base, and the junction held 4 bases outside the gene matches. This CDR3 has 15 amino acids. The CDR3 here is CASSQGGGLSYEQYF. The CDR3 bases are TGCGCCAGCAGCCAAGGGGGGGGACTTTCCTACGAGCAGTACTTC.

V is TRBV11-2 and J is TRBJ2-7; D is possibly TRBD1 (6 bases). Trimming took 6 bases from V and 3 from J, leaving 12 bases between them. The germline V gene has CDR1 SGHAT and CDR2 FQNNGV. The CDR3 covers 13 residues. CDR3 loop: CASSRDRIYEQYF. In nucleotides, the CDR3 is TGTGCCAGCAGTCGCGACAGGATCTACGAGCAGTACTTC.

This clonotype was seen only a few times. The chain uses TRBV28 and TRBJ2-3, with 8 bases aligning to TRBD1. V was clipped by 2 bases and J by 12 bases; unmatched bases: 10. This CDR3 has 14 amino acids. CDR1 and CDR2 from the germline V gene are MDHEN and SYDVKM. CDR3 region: CASSLRRGPFRQYF. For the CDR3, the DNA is TGTGCCAGCAGTTTACGCAGGGGGCCGTTCAGACAGTATTTT.

The CDR3 loop is CATSDPLVEGVDIQYF. For the CDR3, the DNA is TGTGCCACCAGTGATCCTTTGGTGGAGGGGGTGGACATTCAGTACTTC. The chain is built from TRBV24-1 and TRBJ2-4; D possibly uses TRBD1 or TRBD2 (6 bases each). Trimming removed 3 bases at V and 8 bases at J, with 19 bases between. The CDR3 length is 16 residues. CDR1 and CDR2 from the germline V gene are KGHDR and SFDVKD.

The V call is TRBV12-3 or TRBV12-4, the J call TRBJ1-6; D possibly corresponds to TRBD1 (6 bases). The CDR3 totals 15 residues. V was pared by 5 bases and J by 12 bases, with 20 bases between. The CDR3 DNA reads TGTGCCAGCAGTGTCTTCGGGGGCCCGTACGAACCCCTCCACTTT. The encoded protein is CASSVFGGPYEPLHF.

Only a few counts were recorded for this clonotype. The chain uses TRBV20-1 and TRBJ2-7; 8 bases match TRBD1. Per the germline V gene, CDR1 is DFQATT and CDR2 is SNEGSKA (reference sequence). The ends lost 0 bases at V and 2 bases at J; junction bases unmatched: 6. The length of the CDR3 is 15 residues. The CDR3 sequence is CSARDGQGDTYEQYF. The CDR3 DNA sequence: TGCAGTGCTAGAGATGGACAGGGCGATACCTACGAGCAGTACTTC.

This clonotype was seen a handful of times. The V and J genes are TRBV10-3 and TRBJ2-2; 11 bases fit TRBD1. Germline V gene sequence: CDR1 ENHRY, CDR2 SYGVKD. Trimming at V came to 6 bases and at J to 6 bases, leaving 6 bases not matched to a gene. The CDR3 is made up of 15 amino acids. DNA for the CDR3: TGTGCCATCAGACCGGGACAGGGGGACTCCGGGGAGCTGTTTTTT. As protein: CAIRPGQGDSGELFF.

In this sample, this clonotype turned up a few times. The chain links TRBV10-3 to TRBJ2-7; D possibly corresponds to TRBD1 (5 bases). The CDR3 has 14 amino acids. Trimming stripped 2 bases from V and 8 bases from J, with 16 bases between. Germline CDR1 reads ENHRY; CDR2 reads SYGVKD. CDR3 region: CAISEVAGNSKQYF. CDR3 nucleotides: TGTGCCATCAGTGAGGTAGCAGGGAATAGTAAGCAGTACTTC.

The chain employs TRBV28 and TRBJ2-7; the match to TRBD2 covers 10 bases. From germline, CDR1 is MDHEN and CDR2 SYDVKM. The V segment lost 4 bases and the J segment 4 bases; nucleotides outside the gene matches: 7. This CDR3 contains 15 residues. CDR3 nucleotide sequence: TGTGCCAGCAGTTCGAGCGGGAGGGCCAAGTACGAGCAGTACTTC. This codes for CASSSSGRAKYEQYF.